The clone carrying this TCR beta chain was counted many times. As yet, its antigen is unknown. Molecules of cDNA were individually given unique molecular identifiers that were attached to them. One entry per CDR3 protein results from TCRdb running MiXCR on the 5' RACE reads. Of more than 25,000 distinct CDR3 sequences detected, about 5% appear once; the ten largest clones hold 0.8% to 1%. This sample was included in a study of early T cells in non-severe SARS-CoV-2 infection. Study at large: Chains were not paired, and sequencing was done on bulk RNA from unsorted whole blood. Study results and caveats: Anti-spike CD8 responses were favored in VDJdb matching, and private and CD4 specificities were missed.

Trimming cost V 4 bases and J 5 bases; bases outside gene matches: 7. Germline CDR1 and CDR2: SGHTA and FQGNSA. The CDR3 consists of 16 residues. The chain uses TRBV7-2 and TRBJ1-4; 10 bases map to TRBD1. The origin of this receptor is an adult who was a healthcare worker with PCR-confirmed SARS-CoV-2 infection or an uninfected control (not recorded which). The specimen was whole blood. CDR3 DNA sequence: TGTGCCAGCAGCTCTAGACAGGGGGCTACGAATGAAAAACTGTTTTTT. It specifies CASSSRQGATNEKLFF.